These T cell receptor beta chains were read from a single sample in a study of T-cell memory formation after mild COVID-19. TCRdb ran MiXCR on the 5' RACE reads and lists one entry per CDR3 protein. The sample yields 400,000 to 500,000 distinct CDR3 sequences, around 19% seen once. Sequencing used PBMCs or a T cell subset sorted from them (not recorded which). Every receptor here comes from an adult woman who had mild COVID-19 (a few samples of this study predate the infection). Cell type and time point are not known. Each CDR3 is given with its conserved first and last residue.

>TRBJ2-1|TRBV7-9
CASSLAIFEQFF
>TRBJ2-2|TRBV9
CASSPLLGGAGELFF
>TRBJ1-4|TRBV20-1
CSARAERFQGGGEKLFF
>TRBJ2-2|TRBV5-1
CASSLIWGPSTGELFF
>TRBJ2-1|TRBV12-3/TRBV12-4
CASMLGGEQFF
>TRBJ2-7|TRBV15
CATSSGVLGEQYF
>TRBJ2-5|TRBV12-3/TRBV12-4
CASSQGQAQETQYF
>TRBJ1-4|TRBV9
CASSVAGGYEKLFF
>TRBJ1-2|TRBV4-2
CASSQDLRGGYGYTF
>TRBJ2-7|TRBV20-1
CSASARNQPYEQYF
>TRBJ1-2|TRBV5-1
CASTGQETDGYTF
>TRBJ2-5|TRBV11-3
CASSPGTLERETQYF
>TRBJ2-3|TRBV20-1
CSARDNGGLAGTDTQYF
>TRBJ2-1|TRBV12-3/TRBV12-4
CASSPGNWVYNEQFF
>TRBJ1-1|TRBV12-3/TRBV12-4
CASTLAGRAFF
>TRBJ1-1|TRBV2
CASSEGLVAFF
>TRBJ2-1|TRBV7-6
CASSPRDGSYNEQFF
>TRBJ1-2|TRBV15
CATSRVVRAYEGYTF
>TRBJ1-1|TRBV6-5
CASSRQGTTEAFF
>TRBJ2-7|TRBV5-1
CASSLGPTYEQYF
>TRBJ1-1|TRBV10-3
CAINAVGGTEAFF
>TRBJ2-7|TRBV20-1
CSARVERQWGYEQYF
>TRBJ2-7|TRBV7-9
CASSLAGRQGPEQYF
>TRBJ2-5|TRBV30
CAWSVRGTQYF
>TRBJ1-1|TRBV15
CATSRAWDGPKNTEAFF
>TRBJ1-1|TRBV7-8
CASTTEGLLNTEAFF
>TRBJ2-5|TRBV15
CATRRDIQETQYF
>TRBJ1-2|TRBV7-3
CASSLPTENYGYTF
>TRBJ2-3|TRBV2
CASSESVWKRDTQYF
>TRBJ2-3|TRBV10-3
CAISKRDSDTDTQYF
>TRBJ2-1|TRBV12-5
CASGFGSYNEQFF
>TRBJ2-2|TRBV6-4
CASSELAGGPGTGELFF
>TRBJ2-7|TRBV5-6
CASSLVRGAYEQYF
>TRBJ1-4|TRBV25-1
CASSTTGGEKLFF
>TRBJ1-4|TRBV7-9
CASSTNTNEKLFF
>TRBJ2-3|TRBV4-1
CASSQESGVRTDTQYF
>TRBJ2-3|TRBV7-2
CASSLWRGTDTDTQYF
>TRBJ2-5|TRBV29-1
CSAGVVSGQTQYF
>TRBJ2-5|TRBV6-2/TRBV6-3
CASSYPWTDKETQYF
>TRBJ2-7|TRBV20-1
CSAPVMSEQYF
>TRBJ2-2|TRBV7-2
CASSLQGTGRTGELFF